The 31 T cell receptor beta chains in this list originate from one sample, sequenced in a study of Ad26.COV2.S vaccination and SARS-CoV-2 variants. As to treatment: roughly 19 received Ad26.COV2.S at low or high dose, single or two shots; a few received placebo; per-sample allocation not given. Sampling happened 63 days after the first vaccine or placebo injection. The data were produced by immunoSEQ multiplex PCR, yet TCRdb's version contains in-frame clones alone and is incomplete. The sample consists of some 640,000 clones, around 92% of them appearing once. Sequencing was performed on peripheral blood, taken in a trial of Ad26.COV2.S vaccine versus placebo. The receptor set was obtained from a person between 18 and 60 years old who received the Ad26.COV2.S COVID-19 vaccine or a placebo.

The CDR3 protein is CASSPTLDRVAYEQYF. CDR3 in DNA: TGTGCCAGCTCACCAACTCTGGACAGGGTAGCCTACGAGCAGTACTTC. The V and J genes are TRBV18 and TRBJ2-7; 8 bases fit TRBD1. V shed 2 bases and J 2 bases; nucleotides not matched to a gene: 8. This CDR3 has 16 amino acids. Germline CDR1 and CDR2: KGHSH and LQKENI.

The J gene is TRBJ2-3, the V gene TRBV7-2; no clear D gene. Trimming took off 5 bases at V and 6 bases at J, with 9 bases between the two ends. Germline values: CDR1 SGHTA, CDR2 FQGNSA. CDR3 length: 12 residues. The CDR3: CASSQDRDTQYF. The DNA of the CDR3 is TGTGCCAGCAGCCAAGACCGGGATACGCAGTATTTT.

The rearrangement links TRBV19 to TRBJ2-1, with D perhaps TRBD1 (5 bases). CDR1 is LNHDA and CDR2 is SQIVND in the germline V gene (reference sequence). The CDR3 length is 15 residues. The ends were cut back, 3 bases at V and 3 bases at J, with 12 bases in the middle. The chain's CDR3 is CASSIGGQGYNEQFF. The CDR3 bases are TGTGCCAGTAGTATTGGTGGGCAGGGCTACAATGAGCAGTTCTTC.

The chain links TRBV5-8 to TRBJ1-5, with TRBD1 as a possible D gene (5 bases). The CDR3 covers 16 residues. Trimming pared 0 bases from V and 10 bases from J, leaving 20 bases between. CDR1 SGHTS and CDR2 YDEGEE come from the germline V gene. CDR3 sequence (DNA): TGTGCCAGCAGCTTGGGGACCGGGACCTACTATATACCCCAGCATTTT. Its translation: CASSLGTGTYYIPQHF.

In this sample, this clone turned up a few times. The chain combines TRBV7-8 with TRBJ2-2, with 15 bases that match TRBD2. CDR1 and CDR2 from the germline V gene are SGHVS and FQNEAQ. Trimming cost V 1 base and J 5 bases; bases outside gene matches: 8. The CDR3 covers 19 residues. Here the CDR3 DNA reads TGTGCCAGCAGCTTAGGGAGGGGACTAGCGGGAGGAAAAACCGGGGAGCTGTTTTTT. Translation gives CASSLGRGLAGGKTGELFF.

The chain recombines TRBV5-6 with TRBJ1-1; D gene ambiguous. The V gene's germline CDR1 is SGHDT and CDR2 YYEEEE. Trimming shortened V by 0 bases and J by 6 bases, and 9 bases separated the two germline ends. This CDR3 has 13 residues. CDR3 nucleotides: TGTGCCAGCAGCTTGGAGGCAGTCCCTGAAGCTTTCTTT. This translates into CASSLEAVPEAFF.

The chain is built from TRBV11-2 and TRBJ2-5, with 12 bases lining up with TRBD2. CDR3 size: 16 residues. Germline V gene data show CDR1 as SGHAT and CDR2 as FQNNGV. V shed 3 bases, J shed 2 bases, and the junction held 4 bases outside the gene matches. The CDR3 sequence: CASSLTSGSLQETQYF. As DNA, the CDR3 is TGTGCCAGCAGCTTGACTAGCGGGAGTTTGCAAGAGACCCAGTACTTC.

The chain couples TRBV7-2 to TRBJ2-3; D is ambiguous. The CDR3 consists of 13 residues. Germline V gene data show CDR1 as SGHTA and CDR2 as FQGNSA. Trimming took 5 bases from V and 0 from J, leaving 6 bases between them. The CDR3, as DNA: TGTGCCAGCAGCGGCTCTAGCACAGATACGCAGTATTTT. Translated: CASSGSSTDTQYF.

The chain uses TRBV6-5 and TRBJ2-7; D gene ambiguous. The germline CDR1 and CDR2 sequences are MNHEY and SVGAGI. Trimming stripped 1 base from V and 6 bases from J, with 10 bases between. This CDR3 comprises 13 residues. This CDR3 reads CASSYLAGGEQYF. DNA of the CDR3: TGTGCCAGCAGTTACTTGGCCGGCGGCGAGCAGTACTTC.

This chain uses TRBV2 with TRBJ2-7; tentative D call: TRBD1 (5 bases). This CDR3 region has 16 residues. From germline, CDR1 is SNHLY and CDR2 FYNNEI. Trimming took 2 bases from V and 0 from J, leaving 14 bases between them. CDR3 in amino acids: CASSEMDTASSYEQYF. As DNA, the CDR3 is TGTGCCAGCAGTGAAATGGACACGGCGAGCTCCTACGAGCAGTACTTC.

The J gene is TRBJ2-5, the V gene TRBV19; TRBD1 is a possible D gene (5 bases). The CDR3 runs to 15 residues. Trimming took 2 bases from V and 4 from J, leaving 14 bases between them. The germline V gene has CDR1 LNHDA and CDR2 SQIVND (reference sequence). Written as DNA, the CDR3 is TGTGCCAGTAGTATAATCCAGGGATTGCGAGAGACCCAGTACTTC. It encodes CASSIIQGLRETQYF.

The gene calls are TRBV30 and TRBJ2-2; TRBD2 might be the D (6 bases). Germline V gene data show CDR1 as GTSNPN and CDR2 as SVGIG (reference sequence). V was pared by 2 bases and J by 5 bases, with 12 bases between. The CDR3 covers 14 residues. The CDR3 here is CAWSWAGRTGELFF. In nucleotides, the CDR3 is TGTGCCTGGAGTTGGGCAGGGAGGACCGGGGAGCTGTTTTTT.

This clone was detected only a few times. This chain uses TRBV7-9 with TRBJ2-7; D may be TRBD2 (6 bases). CDR1 is SEHNR, CDR2 FQNEAQ, per germline (reference sequence). The CDR3 contains 15 residues. V shed 0 bases and J shed 3 bases, with 12 bases lying between them. The CDR3 here is CASSLAWGEYYEQYF. CDR3 DNA: TGTGCCAGCAGCTTAGCATGGGGGGAGTACTACGAGCAGTACTTC.

The V gene is TRBV5-1, the J gene TRBJ2-1; 7 nucleotides agree with TRBD2. The CDR3 sequence is 13 residues long. The V gene end was trimmed by 5 bases and the J gene end by 6 bases; junction bases not matched to a gene: 5. The germline gives CDR1 SGHRS, CDR2 YFSETQ. The CDR3: CASSSASGNEQFF. The CDR3 coding sequence is TGCGCCAGCAGTAGTGCTAGCGGCAATGAGCAGTTCTTC.

V is TRBV5-1 and J is TRBJ2-5, with 10 bases that match TRBD1. J gave up 9 bases and V 0 bases, and 5 bases lay outside the gene matches. The germline gives CDR1 SGHRS, CDR2 YFSETQ. The CDR3 runs to 14 residues. DNA for the CDR3: TGCGCCAGCAGCTTGGGGGGACAGGGGAGCCCCCAGTACTTC. The encoded protein is CASSLGGQGSPQYF.

The V call is TRBV18, the J call TRBJ2-5; 7 nucleotides agree with TRBD1. Germline lookup yields CDR1 KGHSH and CDR2 LQKENI. V dropped 1 base and J dropped 4; count of bases not matched to a gene: 6. There are 15 residues in the CDR3. CDR3 nucleotides: TGTGCCAGCTCACCACTTTCAGGGGGTGGAGAGACCCAGTACTTC. Its translation: CASSPLSGGGETQYF.

This clone was recorded only once. The V gene is TRBV5-6, the J gene TRBJ1-2; D is unclear. Trimming removed 7 bases at V and 5 bases at J, with 21 bases between. The length of the CDR3 is 15 residues. Germline values: CDR1 SGHDT, CDR2 YYEEEE. The CDR3 region is CASGSYLGYVYGYTF. The CDR3 nucleotides read TGTGCCAGCGGCTCGTACTTGGGCTATGTATATGGCTACACCTTC.

The CDR3 nucleotides are TGTGCCAGTAGTATTAACAGGGGGAAGGGGACCCAGTACTTC. Protein: CASSINRGKGTQYF. The chain recombines TRBV19 with TRBJ2-5, with TRBD1 identical over 8 bases. CDR3 length equals 14 residues. Germline-derived CDR1 and CDR2 are LNHDA and SQIVND (reference sequence). V lost 3 bases and J lost 7; bases outside the gene matches: 7.

The V and J genes are TRBV7-2 and TRBJ2-1; TRBD2 matches at 14 bases. CDR3 size: 16 residues. V lost 4 bases and J lost 8; bases outside the gene matches: 7. Germline V lookup: CDR1 SGHTA, CDR2 FQGNSA. As DNA, the CDR3 is TGTGCCAGCAGCTCGGGACTAGCGGGAGAGGTTGATGAGCAGTTCTTC. Translated: CASSSGLAGEVDEQFF.

This chain connects TRBV6-2 or TRBV6-3 to TRBJ1-2; D remains unclear. CDR1 is MNHEY and CDR2 is SVGEGT in the germline V gene. This CDR3 is built from 14 residues. The V gene lost 5 bases and the J gene lost 8 bases, with 18 bases spanning the gap. The CDR3 here is CASSQGLSRAGYTF. CDR3 in DNA: TGTGCCAGCAGTCAAGGACTCTCCCGGGCAGGCTACACCTTC.

The rearrangement uses TRBV2 and TRBJ1-6; D remains ambiguous. CDR3 length: 12 amino acids. Germline loops: CDR1 SNHLY, CDR2 FYNNEI. The CDR3 DNA reads TGTGCGTCAAGGACGTTCAAAGAACGCCTCCACTTT. It specifies CASRTFKERLHF.

This clone was seen a few times. The rearrangement uses TRBV19 and TRBJ2-7; D remains ambiguous. Germline CDR1 LNHDA, CDR2 SQIVND (reference sequence). This CDR3 spans 14 amino acids. With 3 bases removed from V and 0 bases from J, the gap between germline ends came to 9 bases. In DNA form, the CDR3 reads TGTGCCAGTAGTATCGGGCCTGACTCCTACGAGCAGTACTTC. Residues: CASSIGPDSYEQYF. The whole variable domain, remainder taken from reference TRBV19 and TRBJ2-7, is DGGITQSPKYLFRKEGQNVTLSCEQNLNHDAMYWYRQDPGQGLRLIYYSQIVNDFQKGDIAEGYSVSREKKESFPLTVTSAQKNPTAFYLCASSIGPDSYEQYFGPGTRLTVT.

V gene TRBV2 combines with J gene TRBJ1-6; no reliable D call. Germline CDR1 SNHLY, CDR2 FYNNEI. The CDR3 contains 12 residues. Trimming removed 7 bases from V and 8 bases from J, with 9 bases in between. Here the CDR3 DNA reads TGTGCCAGCACCGACCCCCATTCACCCCTCCACTTT. Protein: CASTDPHSPLHF.

This clone was picked up one time. V and J are TRBV2 and TRBJ2-2; D assignment may be TRBD1 or TRBD2 (5 bases each). The germline gives CDR1 SNHLY, CDR2 FYNNEI. The CDR3 has 16 residues. The V gene lost 1 base and the J gene lost 5 bases, with 14 bases spanning the gap. CDR3 sequence reads: CASSEESQGRTGELFF. DNA for the CDR3: TGTGCCAGCAGTGAAGAGTCGCAGGGACGAACCGGGGAGCTGTTTTTT.

The rearrangement joins TRBV13 to TRBJ1-1; D is perhaps TRBD1 (6 bases). V lost 5 bases and J lost 0, with 10 bases in between. The V gene's germline CDR1 is PRHDT and CDR2 FYEKMQ (reference sequence). The CDR3 is 14 amino acids. CDR3 region: CASSPDSMNTEAFF. The CDR3 DNA sequence: TGTGCCAGCAGCCCGGACAGTATGAACACTGAAGCTTTCTTT.

As concerns this clone: This CDR3 is also generated by other DNA sequences in the sample. The chain employs TRBV11-2 and TRBJ1-1, with D unresolved. Germline CDR1 reads SGHAT; CDR2 reads FQNNGV. V was shortened by 3 bases and J by 3 bases, with 8 bases between the two germline ends. This CDR3 region has 13 residues. The CDR3 DNA reads as TGTGCCAGCAGCTTGGGGTTGGACACTGAAGCTTTCTTT. Translated: CASSLGLDTEAFF.

The chain couples TRBV11-3 to TRBJ2-1, with TRBD2 matching 13 bases. The CDR3 length is 15 residues. Trimming removed 3 bases from V and 10 bases from J; junction bases left unmatched: 6. Per the germline V gene, CDR1 is SGHNT and CDR2 is YENEEA. The DNA of the CDR3 is TGTGCCAGCAGCTTCTCCGGGACTAGCGGGATCGAGCAGTTCTTC. As protein: CASSFSGTSGIEQFF.

V is TRBV27 and J is TRBJ1-6; 10 bases match TRBD1. The CDR3 has 19 amino acids. Germline V gene data show CDR1 as MNHEY and CDR2 as SMNVEV (reference sequence). The J segment lost 3 bases and the V segment lost 7 bases, leaving 15 bases of the junction unmatched. The CDR3 DNA reads as TGTGCCAGCACCCCGATCCGGACAGGGGGGGCTCGCTATAATTCACCCCTCCACTTT. Residues: CASTPIRTGGARYNSPLHF.

V is TRBV3-1 (or the pseudogene TRBV3-2) and J is TRBJ2-7; 12 positions agree with TRBD2. CDR3 length: 14 residues. Losses at the gene ends were 4 bases for V and 5 bases for J; bases not matched to a gene: 3. Germline CDR1 reads LGHDT; CDR2 reads YNNKEL (reference sequence). This CDR3 reads CASSPLAGGNEQYF. DNA for the CDR3: TGTGCCAGCAGCCCACTAGCGGGAGGCAACGAGCAGTACTTC.

V gene TRBV15 combines with J gene TRBJ1-1; 8 bases agree with TRBD1. Germline-derived CDR1 and CDR2 are LNHNV and YYDKDF (reference sequence). V trimming: 3 bases; J trimming: 2 bases; junction bases outside the gene matches: 5. The CDR3 covers 15 residues. The CDR3, as DNA: TGTGCCACCAGCAGCTCCAGGGGGCTAAACACTGAAGCTTTCTTT. It codes for CATSSSRGLNTEAFF.

Concerning this clone itself: Within the sample, other DNA sequences also encode this same CDR3. V usage is TRBV18 and J usage is TRBJ2-7, with 9 bases that match TRBD1. The CDR3 contains 14 residues. The junction had 3 bases not matched to a gene; V was cut back by 6 bases and J by 0 bases. Germline V lookup: CDR1 KGHSH, CDR2 LQKENI. The CDR3 nucleotides are TGTGCCAGCTCGCCGGGACAGGGCTCCTACGAGCAGTACTTC. It codes for CASSPGQGSYEQYF. The variable domain in full, completed from reference TRBV18 and TRBJ2-7, reads NAGVMQNPRHLVRRRGQEARLRCSPMKGHSHVYWYRQLPEEGLKFMVYLQKENIIDESGMPKERFSAEFPKEGPSILRIQQVVRGDSAAYFCASSPGQGSYEQYFGPGTRLTVT.